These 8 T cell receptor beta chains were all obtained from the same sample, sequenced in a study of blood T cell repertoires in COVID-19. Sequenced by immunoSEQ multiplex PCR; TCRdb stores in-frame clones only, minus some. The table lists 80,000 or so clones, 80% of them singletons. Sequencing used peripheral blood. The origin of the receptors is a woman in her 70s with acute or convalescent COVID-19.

The CDR3 DNA sequence: TGTGCCAGCAGCCAAAACAGGGCCAGGACGCAGTATTTT. This encodes CASSQNRARTQYF. The chain links TRBV12-3 or TRBV12-4 to TRBJ2-3; TRBD1 might be the D (6 bases). There are 13 residues in the CDR3. V gave up 6 bases and J gave up 9 bases, with 16 bases separating them.

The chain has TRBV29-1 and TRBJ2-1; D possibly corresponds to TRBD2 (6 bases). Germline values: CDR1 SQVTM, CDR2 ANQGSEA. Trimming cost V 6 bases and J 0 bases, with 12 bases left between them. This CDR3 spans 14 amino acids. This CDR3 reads CSVGRDFSYNEQFF. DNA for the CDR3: TGCAGCGTGGGCAGGGACTTCTCCTACAATGAGCAGTTCTTC.

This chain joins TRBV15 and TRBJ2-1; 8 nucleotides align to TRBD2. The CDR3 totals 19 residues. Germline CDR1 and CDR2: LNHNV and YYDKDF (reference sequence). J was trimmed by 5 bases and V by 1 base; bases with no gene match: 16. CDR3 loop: CATSRVPAGASGFDNEQFF. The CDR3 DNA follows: TGTGCCACCAGCAGAGTCCCAGCGGGGGCCTCCGGGTTTGACAATGAGCAGTTCTTC. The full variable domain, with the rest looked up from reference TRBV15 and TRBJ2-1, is DAMVIQNPRYQVTQFGKPVTLSCSQTLNHNVMYWYQQKSSQAPKLLFHYYDKDFNNEADTPDNFQSRRPNTSFCFLDIRSPGLGDTAMYLCATSRVPAGASGFDNEQFFGPGTRLTVL.

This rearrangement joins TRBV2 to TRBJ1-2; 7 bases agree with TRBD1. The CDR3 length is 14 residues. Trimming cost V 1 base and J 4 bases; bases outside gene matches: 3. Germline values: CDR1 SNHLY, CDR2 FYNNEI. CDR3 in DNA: TGTGCCAGCAGTGAAGAACAGGGGATCTATGGCTACACCTTC. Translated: CASSEEQGIYGYTF. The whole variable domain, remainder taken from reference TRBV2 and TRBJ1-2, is EPEVTQTPSHQVTQMGQEVILRCVPISNHLYFYWYRQILGQKVEFLVSFYNNEISEKSEIFDDQFSVERPDGSNFTLKIRSTKLEDSAMYFCASSEEQGIYGYTFGSGTRLTVV.

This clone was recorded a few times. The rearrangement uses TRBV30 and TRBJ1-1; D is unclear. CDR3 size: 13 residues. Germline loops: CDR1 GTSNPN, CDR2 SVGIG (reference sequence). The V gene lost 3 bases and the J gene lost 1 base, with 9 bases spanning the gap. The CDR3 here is CAWSRVPNTEAFF. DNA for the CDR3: TGTGCCTGGAGCCGGGTTCCGAACACTGAAGCTTTCTTT.

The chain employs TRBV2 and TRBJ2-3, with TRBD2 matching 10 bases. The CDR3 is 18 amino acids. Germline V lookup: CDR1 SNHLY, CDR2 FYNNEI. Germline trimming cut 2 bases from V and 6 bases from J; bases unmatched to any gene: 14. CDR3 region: CASSEPAGGRSIADTQYF. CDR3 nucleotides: TGTGCCAGCAGTGAACCAGCGGGGGGGCGGAGTATCGCGGATACGCAGTATTTT.

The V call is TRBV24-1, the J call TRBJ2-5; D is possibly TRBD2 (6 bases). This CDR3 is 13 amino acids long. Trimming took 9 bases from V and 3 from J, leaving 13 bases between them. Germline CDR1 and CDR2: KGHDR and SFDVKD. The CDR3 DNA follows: TGTGCCACCTCCGGGCGGGGCGAAGAGACCCAGTACTTC. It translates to CATSGRGEETQYF.

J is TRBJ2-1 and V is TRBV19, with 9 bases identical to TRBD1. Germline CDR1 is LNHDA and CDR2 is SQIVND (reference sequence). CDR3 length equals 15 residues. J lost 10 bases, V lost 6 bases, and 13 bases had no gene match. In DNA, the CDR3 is TGTGCCAGTAGACAAGGTGGGACAGGGCTCTGGGAGCAGTTCTTC. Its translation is CASRQGGTGLWEQFF.